The 2 T cell receptor beta chains reported below all come from one sample, sequenced in a study of blood T cell repertoires in COVID-19. Using immunoSEQ multiplex PCR, the repertoire was profiled, and TCRdb retains in-frame clones only, with some absent. The table records 200,000 to 250,000 clones, around 84% of them present only once. What was sequenced was peripheral blood. All receptors derive from a woman older than 75 with active or convalescent COVID-19.

The rearrangement uses TRBV29-1 and TRBJ1-5; 8 nucleotides line up with TRBD1. The ends lost 6 bases at V and 7 bases at J; junction bases unmatched: 5. The CDR3 contains 12 residues. Per the germline V gene, CDR1 is SQVTM and CDR2 is ANQGSEA. CDR3 sequence (DNA): TGCAGCGTCGACAGGGGAATCCAGCCCCAGCATTTT. Translating gives CSVDRGIQPQHF.

The chain uses TRBV28 and TRBJ1-2; TRBD1 matches at 10 bases. Germline CDR1 is MDHEN and CDR2 is SYDVKM. Unmatched junction bases numbered 3, after V lost 3 bases and J lost 8 bases. CDR3 length equals 13 residues. As DNA, the CDR3 is TGTGCCAGCAGTTTCGACAGGGGGCAAGGCTACACCTTC. Residues: CASSFDRGQGYTF.